In this sample, the clone carrying this T cell receptor (beta chain) turned up many times. These data belong to a study of T-cell reconstitution after alpha-beta-depleted transplantation in children. TCRbeta library construction was performed incorporating unique molecular identifiers. TCRdb recomputed calls from the PCR reads with MiXCR, one row per CDR3 protein. The table records about 300,000 distinct CDR3 sequences, 10% of them present only once. From germline, CDR1 is SEHNR and CDR2 FQNEAQ (reference sequence). The CDR3 has 15 residues. V gave up 2 bases and J gave up 4 bases; unmatched junction bases: 4.

The source was PBMCs, collected before TCRalphabeta/CD19-depleted stem cell transplant. The rearrangement uses TRBV7-9 and TRBJ2-3, with 9 bases matching TRBD1. This clonotype was sampled from a boy under three years old with acute myeloid leukemia, due to receive a stem cell transplant. CDR3 sequence (DNA): TGTGCCAGCAGCTTACGAGGGACAGGGCCAGATACGCAGTATTTT. Its translation is CASSLRGTGPDTQYF. The full variable domain, with the rest looked up from reference TRBV7-9 and TRBJ2-3, is DTGVSQNPRHKITKRGQNVTFRCDPISEHNRLYWYRQTLGQGPEFLTYFQNEAQLEKSRLLSDRFSAERPKGSFSTLEIQRTEQGDSAMYLCASSLRGTGPDTQYFGPGTRLTVL.